These 4 T cell receptor beta chains share one sample of origin, sequenced in a study of shared clonotypes between healthy human individuals. The table came from immunoSEQ multiplex PCR; TCRdb's copy has only in-frame clones and leaves some out. The profile shows 100,000 to 130,000 clones, about 63% of them singletons. Sequenced input: memory CD8+ T cells sorted from blood. Subset defined: CD45RO+ cells pooled with CCR7-negative TemRA cells. The receptors were gathered from a woman aged 25 to 39 in good health.

This rearrangement joins TRBV2 to TRBJ2-3; TRBD1 matches 9 bases. Unmatched junction bases numbered 3, after V lost 5 bases and J lost 3 bases. The CDR3 consists of 14 residues. Germline CDR1 and CDR2: SNHLY and FYNNEI. CDR3 protein: CASSLGQGTDTQYF. CDR3 bases: TGTGCCAGCAGTCTCGGACAGGGGACAGATACGCAGTATTTT.

The rearrangement joins TRBV27 to TRBJ2-2; 8 nucleotides align to TRBD2. This CDR3 contains 20 residues. Per germline, CDR1 MNHEY and CDR2 SMNVEV (reference sequence). The J segment lost 5 bases and the V segment lost 4 bases, leaving 21 bases of the junction unmatched. The chain's CDR3 is CASSSSRSGGRRLWTGELFF. CDR3 bases: TGTGCCAGCAGTTCCTCACGTTCGGGGGGGAGGAGGTTATGGACCGGGGAGCTGTTTTTT.

Notes on this clone: With only one base between it and a far larger clone, this is likely a read error. V gene TRBV13 combines with J gene TRBJ1-1; TRBD1 is a possible D gene (6 bases). This CDR3 comprises 14 residues. From germline, CDR1 is PRHDT and CDR2 FYEKMQ (reference sequence). The CDR3 bases are TGTGCCATCAGCTTGGAGGGGGAGAACACTGAAGCTTTCTTT. Its translation is CAISLEGENTEAFF.

V and J are TRBV6-4 and TRBJ2-3, with 7 nucleotides matching TRBD1. CDR1 and CDR2 (germline): MRHNA, SNTAGT. The J segment lost 0 bases and the V segment lost 6 bases, leaving 6 bases of the junction unmatched. The CDR3 runs 15 residues. CDR3: CASSASQGSTDTQYF. CDR3 DNA sequence: TGTGCCAGCAGCGCTTCACAGGGGAGCACAGATACGCAGTATTTT.